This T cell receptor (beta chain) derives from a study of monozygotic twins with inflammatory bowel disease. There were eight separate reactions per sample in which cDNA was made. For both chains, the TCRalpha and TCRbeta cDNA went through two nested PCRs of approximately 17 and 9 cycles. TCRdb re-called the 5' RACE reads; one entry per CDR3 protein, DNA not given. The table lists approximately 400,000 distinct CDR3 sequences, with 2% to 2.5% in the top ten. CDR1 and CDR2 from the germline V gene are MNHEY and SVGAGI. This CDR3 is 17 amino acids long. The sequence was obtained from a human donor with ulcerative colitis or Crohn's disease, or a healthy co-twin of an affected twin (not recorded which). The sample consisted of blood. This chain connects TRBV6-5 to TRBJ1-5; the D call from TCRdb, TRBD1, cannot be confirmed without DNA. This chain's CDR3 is CASSYPGTGSPNQPQHF.